A selection of T cell receptor beta chains follows, all from one sample in a study of T cell responses to AZD1222 COVID-19 vaccine. Some clones are missing from TCRdb's copy, which holds only in-frame ones; the method was immunoSEQ multiplex PCR. The sample has more than 100,000 clones; 93% are singletons. The sequences come from peripheral blood, collected on day 0 of AZD1222 vaccination. Receptors were obtained from an adult in good health. The CDR3 runs from the conserved cysteine through the conserved F or W. The D gene is left open where the match is weak. For some rows the clone size is stated as once, few or many, or as a class when expanded; others skip it.

>.|TRBJ1-2|.|TRBV28
CATAIDSNYGYTF
TGTGCCACAGCAATCGACAGCAACTATGGCTACACCTTC
>.|TRBJ1-2|.|TRBV5-1
CASSLGAGGGYTF
TGCGCCAGCAGCTTGGGGGCAGGAGGTGGCTACACCTTC
>once|TRBJ2-1|TRBD2|TRBV6-5
CASSYDGGGQFF
TGTGCCAGCAGTTACGATGGGGGGGGGCAGTTCTTC
>.|TRBJ1-3|.|TRBV5-1
CASRLGPSAPFLVGNTIYF
TGCGCCAGCAGGCTTGGCCCGTCCGCCCCATTCCTCGTCGGAAACACCATATATTTT
>.|TRBJ2-7|.|TRBV6-9
CATPTADEQYF
TGTGCCACCCCGACAGCAGACGAGCAGTACTTC
>few|TRBJ1-2|.|TRBV2
CASSDFQGSYGYTF
TGTGCCAGCAGTGATTTTCAGGGTTCCTATGGCTACACCTTC
>.|TRBJ1-5|.|TRBV19
CASRGDGYSNQPQHF
TGTGCCAGTAGGGGGGACGGATATAGCAATCAGCCCCAGCATTTT
>.|TRBJ2-5|TRBD2|TRBV6-2/TRBV6-3
CASSQRTSGRRRETQYF
TGTGCCAGCAGTCAACGGACTAGCGGGAGGAGGAGGGAGACCCAGTACTTC
>.|TRBJ1-6|.|TRBV6-6
CASSYSGASPLHF
TGTGCCAGCAGTTACTCTGGGGCCTCACCCCTCCACTTT
>.|TRBJ2-1|.|TRBV19
CASSGGYNEQFF
TGTGCCAGTAGTGGCGGATACAATGAGCAGTTCTTC
>.|TRBJ2-7|TRBD1|TRBV14
CASSLRTGGAIYEQYF
TGTGCCAGCAGCCTACGGACAGGGGGCGCGATCTACGAGCAGTACTTC
>.|TRBJ2-7|.|TRBV1
CTSSQRGPGDEQYF
TGCACCAGCAGCCAGCGGGGTCCCGGGGACGAGCAGTACTTC
>.|TRBJ1-1|.|TRBV5-4
CASSLVGVGTEAFF
TGTGCCAGCAGCTTGGTGGGCGTTGGCACTGAAGCTTTCTTT
>once|TRBJ1-2|.|TRBV6-5
CASSYSSGLGQGYTF
TGTGCCAGCAGTTACTCGAGCGGTTTGGGGCAAGGCTACACCTTC
>.|TRBJ2-2|.|TRBV24-1
CATGEGYTGELFF
TGTGCCACCGGCGAGGGGTACACCGGGGAGCTGTTTTTT
>.|TRBJ1-2|TRBD1|TRBV5-1
CASSPPDRGYGYTF
TGCGCCAGCAGTCCTCCCGACAGGGGTTATGGCTACACCTTC
>.|TRBJ2-1|TRBD2|TRBV11-3
CASSSIAGGNNEQFF
TGTGCCAGCAGCTCGATAGCGGGGGGGAACAATGAGCAGTTCTTC
>.|TRBJ1-2|TRBD1|TRBV11-2
CASSLGGTGDGYTF
TGTGCCAGCAGCTTAGGGGGGACAGGGGATGGCTACACCTTC
>.|TRBJ2-1|.|TRBV7-8
CASSLNRANKQFF
TGTGCCAGCAGCTTAAACCGGGCCAACAAGCAGTTCTTC
>.|TRBJ2-1|.|TRBV27
CASRGAINNEQFF
TGTGCCAGCAGAGGGGCTATAAACAATGAGCAGTTCTTC
>.|TRBJ2-2|TRBD2|TRBV7-9
CASSSSGGPNTGELFF
TGTGCCAGCAGCAGTAGCGGGGGGCCCAACACCGGGGAGCTGTTTTTT
>.|TRBJ2-2|.|TRBV19
CASSMFGDTGELFF
TGTGCCAGTAGTATGTTCGGGGACACCGGGGAGCTGTTTTTT
>once|TRBJ2-7|TRBD2|TRBV5-4
CASSLGGLAGSMRREQYF
TGTGCCAGCAGCTTGGGAGGACTAGCGGGAAGTATGAGGCGCGAGCAGTACTTC
>.|TRBJ2-7|.|TRBV3-1/TRBV3-2
CASSPPGNEQYF
TGTGCCAGCAGCCCGCCCGGGAACGAGCAGTACTTC
>once|TRBJ2-1|TRBD2|TRBV24-1
CATSDPGTSGPSVGEQFF
TGTGCCACCAGTGACCCCGGGACTAGCGGGCCATCCGTGGGTGAGCAGTTCTTC
>.|TRBJ1-3|TRBD1|TRBV6-1
CASSEHFGTGSSGNTIYF
TGTGCCAGCAGTGAACACTTTGGGACAGGGAGCTCTGGAAACACCATATATTTT
>.|TRBJ2-1|TRBD2|TRBV27
CASSILADEPSYNEQFF
TGTGCCAGCAGCATACTAGCGGACGAACCCTCCTACAATGAGCAGTTCTTC
>.|TRBJ1-4|.|TRBV30
CAWSVRGGEKLFF
TGTGCCTGGAGTGTACGCGGCGGTGAAAAACTGTTTTTT
>.|TRBJ1-1|.|TRBV28
CASSFGTPLTEAFF
TGTGCCAGCAGTTTTGGAACACCACTCACTGAAGCTTTCTTT
>.|TRBJ1-5|TRBD1|TRBV18
CASSPPGTDNQIQHF
TGTGCCAGCTCACCACCGGGGACAGATAATCAGATCCAGCATTTT
>.|TRBJ1-2|.|TRBV6-5
CASSPQGTNGYTF
TGTGCCAGCAGCCCACAGGGAACCAACGGCTACACCTTC
>.|TRBJ1-2|.|TRBV4-3
CASSQTITNYGYTF
TGCGCCAGCAGCCAGACAATTACTAACTATGGCTACACCTTC
>.|TRBJ1-1|.|TRBV5-1
CASSSGDFTEAFF
TGCGCCAGCAGCTCCGGGGATTTCACTGAAGCTTTCTTT
>.|TRBJ2-1|.|TRBV12-3/TRBV12-4
CASTYARNNEQFF
TGTGCCAGCACCTACGCCCGGAACAATGAGCAGTTCTTC
>once|TRBJ2-3|.|TRBV27
CASSSPSGAGADTQYF
TGTGCCAGCAGTTCCCCCTCGGGAGCCGGCGCAGATACGCAGTATTTT
>.|TRBJ2-7|.|TRBV5-4
CASSLNPNHEQYF
TGTGCCAGCAGCTTGAACCCTAACCACGAGCAGTACTTC
>.|TRBJ1-2|TRBD1|TRBV10-3
CAISVQRQGEGYTF
TGTGCCATCAGTGTCCAACGACAGGGGGAGGGCTACACCTTC
>few|TRBJ2-7|.|TRBV24-1
CATSEIDGAQYF
TGTGCCACCAGTGAAATCGACGGGGCGCAGTACTTC
>.|TRBJ2-7|.|TRBV28
CASRRDNSYEQYF
TGTGCCAGCAGAAGGGATAATTCCTACGAGCAGTACTTC
>.|TRBJ2-5|TRBD1|TRBV5-8
CASSVSGTALAQYF
TGTGCCAGCAGTGTCTCCGGGACAGCCTTGGCCCAGTACTTC
>.|TRBJ2-7|TRBD2|TRBV3-1/TRBV3-2
CASSQTSGGGAFTFF
TGTGCCAGCAGCCAAACCTCGGGCGGGGGGGCCTTTACCTTCTTC
>.|TRBJ2-1|.|TRBV6-2/TRBV6-3
CASSSGLKAEQFF
TGTGCCAGCAGTTCAGGGTTGAAGGCTGAGCAGTTCTTC
>.|TRBJ1-1|.|TRBV4-2
CASSQDWGRHTEAFF
TGTGCCAGCAGCCAAGATTGGGGCAGGCACACTGAAGCTTTCTTT
>.|TRBJ2-1|TRBD2|TRBV19
CASSIEKWRLAGAPEQFF
TGTGCCAGTAGTATAGAGAAGTGGCGTCTAGCGGGAGCTCCTGAGCAGTTCTTC
>.|TRBJ1-4|TRBD1|TRBV11-2
CASSLLGGNEKLFF
TGTGCCAGCAGCTTACTAGGGGGCAATGAAAAACTGTTTTTT
>.|TRBJ2-3|TRBD2|TRBV6-5
CASSYGLAGVTDTQYF
TGTGCCAGCAGTTACGGACTAGCGGGAGTCACAGATACGCAGTATTTT
>.|TRBJ2-5|TRBD1|TRBV24-1
CATSEWGQGQETQYF
TGTGCCACCAGTGAGTGGGGACAGGGGCAAGAGACCCAGTACTTC
>.|TRBJ1-2|.|TRBV30
CAWRVPGPYGYTF
TGTGCCTGGAGGGTGCCAGGGCCCTATGGCTACACCTTC
>.|TRBJ2-1|TRBD1|TRBV6-2/TRBV6-3
CASSSPTGGSYNEQFF
TGTGCCAGCAGTTCCCCGACAGGGGGATCCTACAATGAGCAGTTCTTC
>once|TRBJ2-7|.|TRBV7-9
CASSLETSVGIFDF
TGTGCCAGCAGCTTAGAAACATCGGTAGGGATTTTTGACTTC
>.|TRBJ1-3|.|TRBV11-2
CASSLNGNTIYF
TGTGCCAGCAGCTTAAACGGAAACACCATATATTTT
>once|TRBJ2-2|TRBD2|TRBV29-1
CSVARGANTGELFF
TGCAGCGTTGCTCGGGGGGCGAACACCGGGGAGCTGTTTTTT
>.|TRBJ2-1|.|TRBV21-1
CASSTASGRKVEQFF
TGTGCCAGCAGCACCGCTAGCGGGAGAAAGGTTGAGCAGTTCTTC
>once|TRBJ2-3|.|TRBV28
CASSPTPDTQYF
TGTGCCAGCAGTCCTACTCCAGATACGCAGTATTTT
>.|TRBJ1-1|.|TRBV30
CAWSPDTMNTEAFF
TGTGCCTGGAGCCCTGACACCATGAACACTGAAGCTTTCTTT
>once|TRBJ2-3|TRBD2|TRBV30
CASLGSGGADTQYF
TGTGCCTCCCTAGGGAGCGGGGGGGCAGATACGCAGTATTTT
>.|TRBJ1-1|.|TRBV19
CASSIFGVNTEAFF
TGTGCCAGTAGTATCTTCGGGGTGAACACTGAAGCTTTCTTT